This passage covers 4 T cell receptor beta chains from one sample sequenced in a study of T cells in women clearing cervical HPV infection (dated by TCRdb to about 2018). Library prep was done by the immunoSEQ multiplex PCR assay. The table comes from immuneACCESS by way of TCRdb, which keeps in-frame sequences with V and J called. Part of the clones is missing from these tables; in studies checked, under half for an unresolved V gene and the rest for unknown reasons. The sample table includes more than 15,000 clones. Under 15% of the sample comes from the top ten. The material sequenced was blood buffy coat. The receptors come from a woman aged 18 to 75 with a cervical HPV16 infection that either progressed to CIN3+ or cleared (not recorded which).

A note on this clone: The read terminates 3 residues before the CDR3 end, so the remaining end is supplied by the germline J gene. This sequence joins TRBV5-1 and TRBJ1-2, with a possible D match to TRBD1 (5 bases). Germline V gives CDR1 SGHRS, CDR2 YFSETQ. V was pared by 1 base and J by 2 bases, with 15 bases between. The CDR3 has 16 residues. The sequenced CDR3 bases are TGCGCCAGCAGCTTGACAGGACCTACTCCGAACTATGGC. Amino acid sequence: CASSLTGPTPNYG. The complete CDR3 protein is CASSLTGPTPNYGYTF.

Details on this clone: The read stops 3 residues short of the end of the CDR3; the missing end is completed from the germline J gene. The chain joins TRBV20-1 to TRBJ2-7; the D is unclear. Trimming cost V 0 bases and J 3 bases, with 15 bases left between them. The CDR3 is 15 residues long. Germline values: CDR1 DFQATT, CDR2 SNEGSKA (reference sequence). CDR3 DNA, as far as it was read: TGCAGTGCTAGAGATGGGCAGTCCCCCATCTACGAG. Amino acid sequence: CSARDGQSPIYE. The full-length CDR3 reads as CSARDGQSPIYEQYF.

To note about this clone: The CDR3 end is not reached by the read, which stops 3 residues before it; the germline J gene fills it in. The chain has TRBV18 and TRBJ1-1; D not resolved. CDR1 and CDR2 from the germline V gene are KGHSH and LQKENI. This CDR3 is built from 17 residues. V gave up 3 bases and J gave up 4 bases, with 21 bases separating them. The sequenced part of the CDR3 DNA is TGTGCCAGCTCACCTGGCCCGGGGTTAATTGTCGGCACTGAA. This sequence encodes CASSPGPGLIVGTE. In full, the CDR3 reads CASSPGPGLIVGTEAFF.

As to this clone: The read stops 3 residues short of the end of the CDR3; the missing end is completed from the germline J gene. The rearrangement joins TRBV30 to TRBJ1-5, with unresolved D. Looked up from germline, CDR1 is GTSNPN and CDR2 is SVGIG (reference sequence). The length of the CDR3 is 15 residues. V lost 2 bases, J lost 4 bases, and 15 bases lay in between. CDR3 sequence: CAWSKEGLTNQPQHF. The CDR3 bases that were read are TGTGCCTGGAGTAAAGAAGGACTTACGAATCAGCCC.